This T cell receptor (beta chain) originates from a study of Ad26.COV2.S vaccination and SARS-CoV-2 variants. Study as a whole: The donor was enrolled in the Ad26.COV2.S arm of the COV1001 trial. Donor got 5x10^10 or 1x10^11 viral particles of Ad26.COV2.S. General observations from the study: Analyses of TCR breadth and depth may have underestimated total T cell responses.

As concerns this clone: What it binds is not known.

Produced via immunoSEQ multiplex PCR; TCRdb's table is partial and in-frame only. The sample consists of about 680,000 clones, more than 80% of them appearing once. Treatment given: roughly 18 received Ad26.COV2.S at low or high dose, single or two shots; 5 received placebo; per-sample allocation not given. Sampling was performed 63 days after the first vaccine or placebo injection. Boston supplied an adult donor aged 18-55 years. This sequence originates from a person aged 18-60 years who received the Ad26.COV2.S COVID-19 vaccine or a placebo. Material: peripheral blood, obtained in a trial of Ad26.COV2.S vaccine versus placebo.

In DNA, the CDR3 is TGTGCCAGCAGCTTGGGCAGGGGTGGTGAAAAACTGTTTTTT. Amino acid sequence: CASSLGRGGEKLFF. The chain has TRBV7-9 and TRBJ1-4; D possibly corresponds to TRBD1 (6 bases). CDR3 size: 14 residues. V was shortened by 3 bases and J by 7 bases, with 12 bases between the two germline ends. The V gene's germline CDR1 is SEHNR and CDR2 FQNEAQ (reference sequence).